This is a list of T cell receptor beta chains from one sample in a study of blood T cell repertoires in COVID-19. The assay was immunoSEQ multiplex PCR, and TCRdb's table has in-frame clones only and misses some. Among 300,000 to 450,000 clones, around 87% were seen once, and the ten largest hold less than 11%. The sequenced material came from peripheral blood. These receptors were taken from a woman under 40 with COVID-19, enrolled during active disease. Each CDR3 is given without its conserved first and last residue. Each record gives: V gene, CDR3 protein.

TRBV6-5 ASSYRGGPQDEQY
TRBV7-2 ASSFGQGTEAF
TRBV18 ASSPGTGNQPQH
TRBV5-1 ASSLGRDRQETQY
TRBV11-2 ASSSSPSGARTGELF
TRBV7-6 ASSLGTSGTDTQY
TRBV7-8 ASSFLLGGAEQF
TRBV2 ASIYTEGRGTEAF
TRBV28 ASRYGLSGGIRRDSYEQY
TRBV4-1 ASSHTKKGAGKNIQY
TRBV5-1 ASSLAIRDPEAF
TRBV5-1 ASSSTTGEDEQY
TRBV28 ASSLLGAGKNTEAF
TRBV27 ASSFRSAYEQY
TRBV6-1 ASSEWMGREAF
TRBV19 ATRQNMYTQY
TRBV9 ASSASGTGTYNEQF
TRBV30 AWSLSQANSPLH
TRBV7-2 ASSLWGVDQETQY
TRBV28 ASSRPRQVNTEAF
TRBV4-3 ASSQEPSGAVSYEQY
TRBV7-9 ASSPTSGAKNIQY
TRBV10-3 AISENGSNQPQH
TRBV3-1/TRBV3-2 ASSQDHLLGEQY
TRBV27 ASSLKGAGQGYGYT
TRBV19 ASSSTGTSYEQY
TRBV2 AHLNAGGSDYEQY